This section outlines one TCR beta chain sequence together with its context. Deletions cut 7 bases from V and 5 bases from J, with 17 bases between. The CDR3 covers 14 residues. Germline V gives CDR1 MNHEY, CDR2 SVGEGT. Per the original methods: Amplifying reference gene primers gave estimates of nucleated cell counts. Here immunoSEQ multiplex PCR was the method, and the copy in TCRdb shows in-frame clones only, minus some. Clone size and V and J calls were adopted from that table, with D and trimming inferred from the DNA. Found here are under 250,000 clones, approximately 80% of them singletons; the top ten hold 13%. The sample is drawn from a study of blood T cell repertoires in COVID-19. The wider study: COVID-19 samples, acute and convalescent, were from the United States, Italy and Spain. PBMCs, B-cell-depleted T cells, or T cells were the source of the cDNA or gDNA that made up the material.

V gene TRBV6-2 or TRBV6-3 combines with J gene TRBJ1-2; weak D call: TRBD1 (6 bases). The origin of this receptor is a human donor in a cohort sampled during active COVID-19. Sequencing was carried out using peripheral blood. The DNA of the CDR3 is TGTGCCAGCATCCCCGCGACAGGACGTTATGGCTACACCTTC. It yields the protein CASIPATGRYGYTF.